The text below deals with one TCR beta chain. Its matching antigen is unknown. A read error may explain this, as a much larger clone is one base away. J was trimmed by 6 bases and V by 7 bases; bases with no gene match: 12. The CDR3 is made up of 15 amino acids. The germline V gene has CDR1 SGHTA and CDR2 FQGNSA. The data belong to a study of regulatory T cells in long-lasting Graves disease. Study conclusions and caveats: Shared public clonotypes totalled 2,741 in persistent patients, compared with about 960 in new patients. The sample size was small, and this may have reduced accuracy.

Building the TCR beta libraries relied on iRepertoire HTBI primers, and CDR3 regions underwent Arm-PCR. TCRdb re-called the multiplex PCR reads with MiXCR, one entry per CDR3 protein. Counted here are under 500,000 distinct CDR3 sequences, around 21% occurring once; the ten biggest clones make up approximately 8%. Specified time point: persistent/refractory GD, antithyroid drugs over 5 years with positive TRAb. PBMCs provided the RNA from which the TCR library was made. This sequence was found in a female donor with Graves disease. This specimen consisted of peripheral blood mononuclear cells (PBMCs), obtained when the disease was refractory, from a patient treated with antithyroid drugs. The V call is TRBV7-2, the J call TRBJ2-7, with 10 bases lining up with TRBD1. CDR3: CASTAQGTGESEQYF. CDR3 DNA: TGTGCCAGCACTGCCCAGGGGACAGGGGAATCCGAGCAGTACTTC.